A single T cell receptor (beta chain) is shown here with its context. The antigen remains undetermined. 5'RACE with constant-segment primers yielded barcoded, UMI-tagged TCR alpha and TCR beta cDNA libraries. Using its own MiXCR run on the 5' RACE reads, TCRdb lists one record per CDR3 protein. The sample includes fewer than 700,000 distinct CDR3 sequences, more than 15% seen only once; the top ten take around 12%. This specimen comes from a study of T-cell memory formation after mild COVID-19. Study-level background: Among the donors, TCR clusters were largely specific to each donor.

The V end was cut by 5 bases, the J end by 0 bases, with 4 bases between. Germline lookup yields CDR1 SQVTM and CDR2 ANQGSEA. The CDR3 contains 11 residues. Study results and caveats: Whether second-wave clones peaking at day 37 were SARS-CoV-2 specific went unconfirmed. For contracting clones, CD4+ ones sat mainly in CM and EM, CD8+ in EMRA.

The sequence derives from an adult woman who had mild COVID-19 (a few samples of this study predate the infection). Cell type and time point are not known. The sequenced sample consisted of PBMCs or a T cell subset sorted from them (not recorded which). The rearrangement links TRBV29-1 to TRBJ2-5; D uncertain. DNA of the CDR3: TGCAGCGTTTGGTACCAAGAGACCCAGTACTTC. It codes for CSVWYQETQYF.